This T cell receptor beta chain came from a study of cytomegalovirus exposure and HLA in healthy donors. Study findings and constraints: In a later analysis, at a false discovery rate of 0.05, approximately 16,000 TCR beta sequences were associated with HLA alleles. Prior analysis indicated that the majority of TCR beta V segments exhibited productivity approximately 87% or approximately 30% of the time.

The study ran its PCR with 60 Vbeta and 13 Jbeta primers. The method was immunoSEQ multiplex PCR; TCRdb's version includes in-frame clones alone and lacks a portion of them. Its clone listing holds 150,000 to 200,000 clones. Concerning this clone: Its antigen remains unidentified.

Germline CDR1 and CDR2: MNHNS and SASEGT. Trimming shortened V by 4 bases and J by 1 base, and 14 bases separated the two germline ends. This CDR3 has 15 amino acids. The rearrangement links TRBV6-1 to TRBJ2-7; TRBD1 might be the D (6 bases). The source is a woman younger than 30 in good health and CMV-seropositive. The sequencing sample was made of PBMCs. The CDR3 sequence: CASSVTWGQSYEQYF. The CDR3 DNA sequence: TGTGCCAGCAGTGTCACCTGGGGGCAGTCCTACGAGCAGTACTTC.